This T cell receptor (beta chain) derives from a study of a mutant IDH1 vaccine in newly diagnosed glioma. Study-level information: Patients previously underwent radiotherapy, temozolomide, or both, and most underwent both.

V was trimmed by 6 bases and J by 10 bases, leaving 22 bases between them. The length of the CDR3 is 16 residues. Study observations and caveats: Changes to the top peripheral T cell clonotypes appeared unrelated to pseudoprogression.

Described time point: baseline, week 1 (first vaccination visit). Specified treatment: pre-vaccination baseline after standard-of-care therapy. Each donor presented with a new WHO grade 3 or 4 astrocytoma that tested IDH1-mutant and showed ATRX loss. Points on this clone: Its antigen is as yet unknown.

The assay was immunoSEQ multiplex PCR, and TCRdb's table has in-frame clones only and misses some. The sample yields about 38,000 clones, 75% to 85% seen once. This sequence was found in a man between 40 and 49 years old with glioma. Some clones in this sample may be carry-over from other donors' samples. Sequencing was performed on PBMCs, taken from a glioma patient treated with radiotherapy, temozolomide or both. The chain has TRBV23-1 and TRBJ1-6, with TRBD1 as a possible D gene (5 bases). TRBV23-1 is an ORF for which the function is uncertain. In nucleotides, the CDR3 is TGCGCCAGCAGCCCGCACTGGGGGGGGGACGAATCACCCCTCCACTTT. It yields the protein CASSPHWGGDESPLHF.